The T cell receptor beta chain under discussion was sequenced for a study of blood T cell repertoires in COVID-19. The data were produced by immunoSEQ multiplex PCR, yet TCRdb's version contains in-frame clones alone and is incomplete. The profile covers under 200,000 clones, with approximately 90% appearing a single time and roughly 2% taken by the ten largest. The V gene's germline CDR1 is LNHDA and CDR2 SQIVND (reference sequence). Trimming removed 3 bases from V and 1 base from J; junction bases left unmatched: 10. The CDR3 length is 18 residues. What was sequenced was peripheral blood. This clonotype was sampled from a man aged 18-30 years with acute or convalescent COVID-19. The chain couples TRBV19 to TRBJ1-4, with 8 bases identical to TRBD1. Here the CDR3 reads CASSMTVQGARTNEKLFF. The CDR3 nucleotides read TGTGCCAGTAGTATGACAGTCCAGGGGGCGAGAACTAATGAAAAACTGTTTTTT.